The present T cell receptor beta chain was sequenced within a study of regulatory T cells. Study results and limitations: Control CD8+ cells showed a nonsignificant trend toward higher Shannon entropy than patient CD8+ cells. Patient repertoires had restricted TRB V-J pairs and skewed V and J usage, most in Tregs.

The PCR used 52 TRBV and 13 TRBJ primers. Clones were read by immunoSEQ multiplex PCR, and TCRdb kept only the in-frame ones, dropping some. The table shows tens of thousands of clones, with 93% occurring only once. On this clone: The antigen is undetermined.

Every patient with CD3G deficiency had evidence of autoimmunity. Patients aged 2 to 39 years had fewer naive T cells. The sequence was collected from a child aged 2 to 9 with CD3G deficiency. What was sequenced was CD8+ T cells sorted from blood.

The CDR3 loop is CASSYIAGEGQYF. CDR3 coding DNA: TGTGCCAGCAGTTACATAGCGGGAGAGGGGCAGTACTTC. V usage is TRBV6-6 and J usage is TRBJ2-7; 9 nucleotides align to TRBD2. J gave up 9 bases and V 2 bases, and 5 bases lay outside the gene matches. Germline values: CDR1 MNHNY, CDR2 SVGAGI (reference sequence). The CDR3 contains 13 residues.